This TCR beta chain was sequenced in a study of blood T cell repertoires in COVID-19 (dated by TCRdb to 2018 to 2020). Study-level background: Samples from collaborators originated in the United States, Italy and Spain and spanned both the acute and convalescent phases of COVID-19. The prospective study material was composed of cDNA or gDNA derived from T cells, B-cell-depleted T cells, or PBMCs. Deeply sampled blood TCRbeta repertoires from subjects exposed to, actively infected with, or recovered from COVID-19 were included in the dataset. The repertoires were released in a freely available public database meant as a resource for research on the immune response to SARS-CoV-2. Samples came from the ongoing ImmuneRACE study (first 160 participants) plus 1,254 subjects from 6 global collaborators. Sample metadata almost always included a de-identified subject ID, COVID-19 status, age in years and sex. Where available, HLA class I and class II types were obtained from metadata supplied by the sample provider rather than from assay-based typing. The full study reports these points: The quantity of clinical and demographic metadata differed by source and by participant and was supplied without curation.

Regarding this clone: Its antigen has not been determined. No much larger clone is present one base from it, and per-base qualities are unavailable.

TCRbeta CDR3 regions were amplified from genomic DNA using the immunoSEQ Assay, a bias-controlled multiplex PCR. The study's processing was this. Within the assay, amplification of reference gene primers was used to estimate how many nucleated cells each sample contained. Sequence reads were collapsed and filtered to measure the absolute abundance of every unique TCRbeta CDR3 rearrangement. Productive Simpson clonality was computed per sample as the square root of Simpson's diversity index over productive rearrangements. TCRdb stores this immuneACCESS table with in-frame sequences only. Part of the clones is absent; in the studies checked, under half of the shortfall reflects unresolved V genes, and no reason is known for the rest. The V and J calls and clone size were taken over from that table, and D and trimming were inferred from the DNA. The sample contains about 170,000 clones, around 82% of them found a single time. The ten largest clones add up to 11% of the sample.

Whole blood was collected in K2EDTA tubes by collaborating institutions according to the institutions' own protocols. For TCRbeta analysis, collaborator samples were shipped as frozen whole blood, as isolated PBMCs, or as DNA extracted from either sample type. The TCR sequence derives from a man between 65 and 85 years old with active or convalescent COVID-19. Sequenced: peripheral blood.

In nucleotide form, the sequence is TGCGCCAGCAGCTTGGGACAGGTCGATGAGCAGTTCTTC. Its protein product is CASSLGQVDEQFF. The chain employs TRBV5-1 and TRBJ2-1; the D region possibly corresponds to TRBD1 (6 bases align). The germline V gene sets CDR1 to SGHRS and CDR2 to YFSETQ. V sheds 0 bases and J sheds 8 bases, leaving 9 bases between their ends. The CDR3 measures 13 amino acids from cysteine to phenylalanine. Only the CDR3 region is kept as DNA, spanning 39 bases read in frame from base 1.